This paragraph covers one T cell receptor beta chain sequence. What it binds is unknown. Using CD45RO/CCR7/CD25/CD127/CD95/CD27, CD4+ naive, central memory, regulatory and stem cell-like memory cells were sorted. cDNA synthesis used the whole RNA isolate, giving expressed TCRB sequences. Naive, central memory and regulatory T cell samples averaged about 3.5 million reads. The repertoire was sequenced with immunoSEQ multiplex PCR; TCRdb's copy has only in-frame clones and lacks some. The sample consists of approximately 250,000 clones, approximately 11% of them appearing once. The record originates from a study of beta chain features in type 1 diabetes. Broader study findings: In all four CD4+ subsets, TCRB CDR3 length was significantly, moderately reduced in type 1 diabetes. The study found that naive, central memory and Treg TCRB repertoires appeared more similar in patients than in healthy donors. Any HLA-type effect on TCRB rearrangement remained unresolved here.

The V and J ends lost 8 bases and 3 bases respectively, with 11 bases between them. This CDR3 is built from 13 residues. The germline CDR1 and CDR2 sequences are LNHDA and SQIVND (reference sequence). The clonotype originates from a young man with type 1 diabetes. The chain has TRBV19 and TRBJ2-4; D may be TRBD1 (6 bases). Sequenced sample: naive CD4+ T cells from blood. In DNA, the CDR3 is TGTGCCAGTGGGGACACCTTCAAAAACATTCAGTACTTC. Its translation: CASGDTFKNIQYF.